The next 9 T cell receptor beta chains were all read from a single sample in a study of shared clonotypes between healthy human individuals. Sequencing was performed with immunoSEQ multiplex PCR; in TCRdb, only in-frame clones are kept and a portion is missing. There are more than 1,200,000 clones in the sample; 98% to 99% occur only once, and around 0.38% lies in the top ten. Sequenced material: naive CD4+ T cells sorted from blood. Regarding subset: CD45RA+ positively selected. The source is a man aged 25-45 years in good health.

Comments on this clone: One end of the junction fails to match germline, which may point to a read error. The rearrangement links TRBV4-3 to TRBJ1-5; a weak D match, TRBD1 (6 bases). Germline V CDR1 and CDR2: LGHNA, YSLEER. There are 14 residues in the CDR3. CDR3: CASSQEDSTQPQHF. As DNA, the CDR3 is TGCGCCAGCAGCCAAGAGGACAGCACTCAGCCCCAGCATTTT.

V and J are TRBV25-1 and TRBJ1-1; D is possibly TRBD1 (5 bases). V dropped 6 bases and J dropped 7 bases, with 18 bases sitting between them. The V gene's germline CDR1 is MGHDK and CDR2 SYGVNS. This CDR3 comprises 14 residues. The CDR3 DNA is TGTGCCAGCAGGGGGGACGCGGGGCAGGGTGAAGCTTTCTTT. Translated, it gives CASRGDAGQGEAFF.

The V gene is TRBV7-9, the J gene TRBJ2-7; D unclear. The CDR3 has 13 residues. The V end was cut by 5 bases, the J end by 3 bases, with 11 bases between. CDR1 is SEHNR and CDR2 is FQNEAQ in the germline V gene (reference sequence). CDR3 sequence reads: CASSPRNVYEQYF. CDR3 bases: TGTGCCAGCAGCCCTCGGAACGTCTACGAGCAGTACTTC.

This clone has a single count. The chain employs TRBV5-4 and TRBJ1-2; D gene ambiguous. The V and J ends lost 3 bases and 7 bases respectively, with 19 bases between them. This CDR3 contains 15 residues. From germline, CDR1 is SGHNT and CDR2 YYREEE (reference sequence). CDR3 sequence reads: CASSSDRRHLGGYTF. In DNA, the CDR3 is TGTGCCAGCAGCTCCGACCGGAGACATCTCGGTGGCTACACCTTC.

The rearrangement uses TRBV10-2 and TRBJ1-5, with a possible D match to TRBD1 (6 bases). CDR3 length equals 14 residues. The germline gives CDR1 WSHSY, CDR2 SAAADI. The V end lost 5 bases, the J end lost 5 bases, and 13 bases lay between the germline ends. The CDR3 loop reads CASSQGIPYQPQHF. The DNA for the CDR3 is TGCGCCAGCAGTCAGGGGATTCCCTATCAGCCCCAGCATTTT.

In regard to this clone: The same CDR3 arises from other DNA sequences in this sample as well. The chain carries TRBV20-1 and TRBJ2-7, with D perhaps matching TRBD1 or TRBD2 (6 bases each). There are 11 residues in the CDR3. Germline-derived CDR1 and CDR2 are DFQATT and SNEGSKA (reference sequence). The germline V and J ends were trimmed by 4 bases and 4 bases, with 8 bases remaining between them. The CDR3 loop is CSAKGGYEQYF. The CDR3 bases are TGCAGTGCTAAAGGGGGGTACGAGCAGTACTTC.

The chain recombines TRBV9 with TRBJ1-1, with D perhaps matching TRBD1 (6 bases). Trimming stripped 1 base from V and 11 bases from J, with 24 bases between. This CDR3 contains 16 residues. Germline assignment: CDR1 SGDLS and CDR2 YYNGEE. CDR3 coding DNA: TGTGCCAGCAGCGTAATGCAGGGGCCCTCAAGTGGATCCGCTTTCTTT. It is translated as CASSVMQGPSSGSAFF.

The chain uses TRBV11-1 and TRBJ2-1; 7 positions match TRBD2. J lost 1 base, V lost 4 bases, and 4 bases had no gene match. This CDR3 is 15 amino acids long. In germline, CDR1 is SGHAT, CDR2 FQDESV (reference sequence). Here the CDR3 DNA reads TGTGCCAGCAGCTCGGCGGGAGCATCCTACAATGAGCAGTTCTTC. This sequence encodes CASSSAGASYNEQFF.

This clone was seen a single time. This chain connects TRBV9 to TRBJ1-1; 9 bases match TRBD1. The CDR3 extends over 13 amino acids. The germline V gene has CDR1 SGDLS and CDR2 YYNGEE. Trimming took 3 bases from V and 4 from J; bases not matched to a gene: 1. The CDR3 loop is CASSADRGTEAFF. CDR3 nucleotide sequence: TGTGCCAGCAGCGCGGACAGGGGCACTGAAGCTTTCTTT.